Sequencing of this TCR beta chain was carried out in a study of immune cell composition in non-small cell lung cancer. Study-level background: Tumours were mainly lung adenocarcinoma or squamous cell carcinoma.

Using immunoSEQ multiplex PCR, the repertoire was profiled, and TCRdb retains in-frame clones only, with some absent. The table records 2,000 to 2,500 clones, 60% to 75% of them present only once. The normal lung sample lay at least 3 cm, and maximally far, from the tumour. Sequenced input: non-adjacent lung tissue. The TCR originated in a human donor with non-small cell lung cancer.

For the CDR3, the DNA is TGTGCCAGCAGCTTAGACCCGGGGACAGATACGCAGTATTTT. It translates to CASSLDPGTDTQYF. J is TRBJ2-3 and V is TRBV11-3; tentative D call: TRBD2 (5 bases). This CDR3 has 14 residues. Germline V gene sequence: CDR1 SGHNT, CDR2 YENEEA. Between the trimmed V and J ends, which lost 0 bases and 3 bases, there was a span of 7 bases.